What follows describes a single T cell receptor (beta chain). As yet, its antigen is unknown. The record originates from a study of shared clonotypes between healthy human individuals. Germline assignment: CDR1 SGHAT and CDR2 FQNNGV. The CDR3 runs 13 residues. V dropped 6 bases and J dropped 7 bases, with 15 bases sitting between them. Assay execution proceeded at the deep level. Using immunoSEQ multiplex PCR, the repertoire was profiled, and TCRdb retains in-frame clones only, with some absent. The sample yields more than 900,000 clones, approximately 80% seen once. Overall study findings and caveats: Generation probability values for non-shared clonotypes were lower than those for clonotypes shared by all four donors.

Sequencing was carried out using memory CD4+ T cells from PBMCs. Subset described: CD45RA-negative fraction. V and J are TRBV11-2 and TRBJ1-1, with a weak D call TRBD1 (5 bases). The receptor was derived from a young man in good health. Some clones in this sample may be carry-over from other donors' samples. The CDR3 spells CASSPPGGGEAFF. The CDR3 DNA follows: TGTGCCAGCAGTCCCCCGGGGGGTGGTGAAGCTTTCTTT.